The following is a TCR beta chain sequence with its context. The data were taken from a study of blood T cell repertoires in COVID-19. Study-level information: Samples taken during acute and convalescent COVID-19 were collected in the United States, Italy and Spain. In each case, the material was cDNA or gDNA derived from T cells, B-cell-depleted T cells, or PBMCs.

J was trimmed by 8 bases and V by 1 base; bases with no gene match: 4. Germline V CDR1 and CDR2: LGHDT, YNNKEL (reference sequence). CDR3 length: 15 residues. Measured with immunoSEQ multiplex PCR; TCRdb has only the in-frame clones, and not every one. The sample has fewer than 130,000 clones; 82% are singletons. The sequenced sample consisted of peripheral blood. This TCR came from a woman aged 55-69 years with acute or convalescent COVID-19. This chain connects TRBV3-1 (or the pseudogene TRBV3-2) to TRBJ2-1, with 11 bases fitting TRBD2. CDR3 nucleotides: TGTGCCAGCAGCCAAGCAGTAGCGGGGGGGGATGAGCAGTTCTTC. This encodes CASSQAVAGGDEQFF.